A single T cell receptor (beta chain) is shown here with its context. What it binds is not known. Trimming removed 2 bases from V and 1 base from J; junction bases left unmatched: 4. CDR3 size: 15 residues. Germline values: CDR1 MDHEN, CDR2 SYDVKM. Primers included in the PCR were 60 Vbeta and 13 Jbeta primers. Libraries were prepared by immunoSEQ multiplex PCR; TCRdb keeps only in-frame clonotypes and omits some of them. The table includes about 130,000 clones, 73% detected once. This specimen belongs to a study of cytomegalovirus exposure and HLA in healthy donors. As for the study in general: The Caucasian-associated ancestry cluster contained 81% of the approximately 420 genotyped donors. The study's findings and limits: Most observed TCR sequences were rare, whereas some public TCRs were detected in many donors. Previous analysis showed most TCR beta V segments were productive about 87% or about 30% of the time.

The sequencing sample was made of PBMCs. This sequence joins TRBV28 and TRBJ1-1; 7 nucleotides line up with TRBD1. This clonotype was sampled from a woman in her forties in good health and CMV-seropositive. DNA for the CDR3: TGTGCCAGCAGTTTAGAGGCAGGGGGGAACACTGAAGCTTTCTTT. Translation: CASSLEAGGNTEAFF.